The 24 T cell receptor beta chains in this list originate from one sample, sequenced in a study of OX40 agonist ivuxolimab in advanced cancers. Data came from immunoSEQ multiplex PCR; TCRdb stores just in-frame clones and leaves some out. The repertoire has roughly 30,000 clones, about four fifths of them found once; the top ten carry 20% to 25%. This specimen was CD4+ or CD8+ T cells sorted from blood, taken in a trial of the OX40 agonist ivuxolimab. These receptors came from an adult with an advanced solid tumor such as melanoma, head and neck, liver or kidney cancer.

V and J are TRBV18 and TRBJ2-3, with TRBD1 matching over 9 bases. Per germline, CDR1 KGHSH and CDR2 LQKENI. The CDR3 is 16 residues long. The J segment lost 4 bases and the V segment lost 3 bases, leaving 8 bases of the junction unmatched. The CDR3 region is CASSPIQGAKSDTQYF. In DNA, the CDR3 is TGTGCCAGCTCACCTATACAGGGGGCCAAGTCAGATACGCAGTATTTT.

The V call is TRBV5-1, the J call TRBJ2-3, with D possibly matching TRBD2 (6 bases). The CDR3 has 16 residues. Germline CDR1 and CDR2: SGHRS and YFSETQ. The V end lost 0 bases, the J end lost 1 base, and 12 bases lay between the germline ends. CDR3 amino acids: CASSLAPGLRTDTQYF. The CDR3 region has the DNA TGCGCCAGCAGCTTGGCCCCGGGACTGCGCACAGATACGCAGTATTTT.

The chain has TRBV28 and TRBJ2-7; D remains ambiguous. CDR1 MDHEN and CDR2 SYDVKM come from the germline V gene. This CDR3 comprises 11 residues. Trimming shortened V by 3 bases and J by 3 bases, and 3 bases separated the two germline ends. The CDR3 is CASSFGYEQYF. CDR3 bases: TGTGCCAGCAGTTTCGGCTACGAGCAGTACTTC. Together with reference TRBV28 and TRBJ2-7, the CDR3 gives the full variable domain: DVKVTQSSRYLVKRTGEKVFLECVQDMDHENMFWYRQDPGLGLRLIYFSYDVKMKEKGDIPEGYSVSREKKERFSLILESASTNQTSMYLCASSFGYEQYFGPGTRLTVT.

This chain uses TRBV5-1 with TRBJ2-2; 8 nucleotides line up with TRBD2. The CDR3 covers 15 residues. V shed 2 bases, J shed 2 bases, and the junction held 2 bases outside the gene matches. Germline V CDR1 and CDR2: SGHRS, YFSETQ. The CDR3 reads CASSFSGVNTGELFF. CDR3 sequence (DNA): TGCGCCAGCAGCTTTAGCGGGGTAAACACCGGGGAGCTGTTTTTT.

This chain links TRBV11-3 with TRBJ1-6; perhaps TRBD1 as D (5 bases). In germline, CDR1 is SGHNT, CDR2 YENEEA. Trimming took 5 bases from V and 10 from J, leaving 15 bases between them. This CDR3 has 14 amino acids. CDR3 nucleotides: TGTGCCAGCAGCGGGGGTGCAAGGGGATCACCCCTCCACTTT. Its protein product is CASSGGARGSPLHF. Looking up the rest from reference TRBV11-3 and TRBJ1-6 gives the full variable domain: EAGVVQSPRYKIIEKKQPVAFWCNPISGHNTLYWYLQNLGQGPELLIRYENEEAVDDSQLPKDRFSAERLKGVDSTLKIQPAELGDSAVYLCASSGGARGSPLHFGNGTRLTVT.

This chain connects TRBV6-5 to TRBJ1-5, with 9 bases lining up with TRBD1. Germline assignment: CDR1 MNHEY and CDR2 SVGAGI. Trimming cost V 8 bases and J 2 bases; bases outside gene matches: 7. This CDR3 contains 15 residues. The CDR3 region is CASGGTGLGNQPQHF. DNA for the CDR3: TGTGCCAGCGGTGGGACAGGGCTGGGCAATCAGCCCCAGCATTTT.

The gene calls are TRBV7-6 and TRBJ1-5; D call uncertain. CDR1 and CDR2 from the germline V gene are SGHVS and FNYEAQ. V lost 5 bases to trimming and J lost 1 base, with 9 bases between them. The CDR3 totals 14 residues. CDR3 DNA sequence: TGTGCCAGCAGCGAATTTGAGAGCAATCAGCCCCAGCATTTT. It yields the protein CASSEFESNQPQHF. The full variable domain, in which reference TRBV7-6 and TRBJ1-5 provide the parts outside the CDR3, is GAGVSQSPRYKVTKRGQDVALRCDPISGHVSLYWYRQALGQGPEFLTYFNYEAQQDKSGLPNDRFSAERPEGSISTLTIQRTEQRDSAMYRCASSEFESNQPQHFGDGTRLSIL.

The V gene is TRBV7-2, the J gene TRBJ2-4; D gene uncertain. The CDR3 covers 15 residues. Between the trimmed V and J ends, which lost 4 bases and 0 bases, there was a span of 10 bases. The germline V gene encodes CDR1 SGHTA and CDR2 FQGNSA. CDR3 in DNA: TGTGCCAGCAGCTCCTCTATCTTAGCCAAAAACATTCAGTACTTC. As protein: CASSSSILAKNIQYF.

V and J are TRBV6-1 and TRBJ2-1, with D perhaps TRBD2 (5 bases). The germline V gene has CDR1 MNHNS and CDR2 SASEGT. Trimming pared 0 bases from V and 5 bases from J, leaving 5 bases between. CDR3 size: 13 residues. The CDR3 loop reads CASSEAGDNEQFF. CDR3 DNA sequence: TGTGCCAGCAGTGAAGCGGGAGACAATGAGCAGTTCTTC.

The chain employs TRBV5-5 and TRBJ2-7, with TRBD1 as a possible D gene (7 bases). CDR1 is SGHKS and CDR2 is YYEKEE in the germline V gene (reference sequence). The V end was cut by 4 bases, the J end by 6 bases, with 20 bases between. This CDR3 is 15 amino acids long. CDR3: CASSPRDSLSGEQYF. Here the CDR3 DNA reads TGTGCCAGCAGCCCGCGGGACAGCCTTTCTGGCGAGCAGTACTTC.

This clone was recorded once. The chain has TRBV7-6 and TRBJ2-1; TRBD1 matches at 7 bases. The V segment lost 3 bases and the J segment 1 base; nucleotides outside the gene matches: 3. This CDR3 is 15 amino acids long. Germline CDR1 reads SGHVS; CDR2 reads FNYEAQ. The CDR3 DNA follows: TGTGCCAGCAGCTTCGACAGGGCTTCCTACAATGAGCAGTTCTTC. This sequence encodes CASSFDRASYNEQFF.

V and J are TRBV6-5 and TRBJ1-2; a weak D match, TRBD1 (6 bases). Trimming shortened V by 5 bases and J by 2 bases, and 9 bases separated the two germline ends. The germline V gene has CDR1 MNHEY and CDR2 SVGAGI. The CDR3 is 13 amino acids. Here the CDR3 DNA reads TGTGCCAGCAGTCACAGGGAGAACTATGGCTACACCTTC. Translating gives CASSHRENYGYTF.

Here the CDR3 reads CASSWEVQPNYGYTF. CDR3 DNA: TGTGCCAGCAGCTGGGAGGTACAGCCGAACTATGGCTACACCTTC. The gene calls are TRBV5-5 and TRBJ1-2, with D unresolved. Germline CDR1 is SGHKS and CDR2 is YYEKEE (reference sequence). CDR3 length: 15 residues. Trimming pared 3 bases from V and 2 bases from J, leaving 14 bases between.

The genes are TRBV4-1 and TRBJ2-5; unclear D gene. V lost 1 base and J 5 bases, leaving 20 bases between the germline ends. CDR1 is MGHRA, CDR2 YSYEKL, per germline. The CDR3 contains 17 residues. DNA of the CDR3: TGCGCCAGCAGCCAAGCTCTGACCCCATTGGGCCAGGAGACCCAGTACTTC. Encoded protein: CASSQALTPLGQETQYF.

This clone showed up just a few times. V gene TRBV6-6 combines with J gene TRBJ1-2; D is ambiguous. The germline gives CDR1 MNHNY, CDR2 SVGAGI (reference sequence). This CDR3 contains 11 residues. As DNA, the CDR3 is TGTGCTCTAGGTTGGAACTATGGCTACACCTTC. This codes for CALGWNYGYTF.

V and J are TRBV5-1 and TRBJ2-7; possible D gene TRBD1, 6 bases. The CDR3 covers 15 residues. The V end was cut by 5 bases, the J end by 2 bases, with 17 bases between. Germline V gives CDR1 SGHRS, CDR2 YFSETQ. CDR3 protein: CASRGTYGTTYEQYF. The DNA of the CDR3 is TGCGCCAGCAGGGGAACGTACGGGACAACCTACGAGCAGTACTTC.

V is TRBV14 and J is TRBJ2-1; 11 bases map to TRBD2. With V trimmed by 4 bases and J by 8 bases, 4 bases remained unmatched. Germline-derived CDR1 and CDR2 are SGHDN and FVKESK. The CDR3 is made up of 14 amino acids. In nucleotides, the CDR3 is TGTGCCAGCAGCCTTATAGCGGGAGGGCATGAGCAGTTCTTC. This translates into CASSLIAGGHEQFF.

The CDR3 spells CASRPATGVSGNTIYF. DNA of the CDR3: TGTGCCAGCAGACCAGCGACAGGAGTTTCTGGAAACACCATATATTTT. The chain links TRBV28 to TRBJ1-3; possibly TRBD1 for D (6 bases). V was trimmed by 6 bases and J by 1 base, leaving 16 bases between them. From germline, CDR1 is MDHEN and CDR2 SYDVKM. The CDR3 is 16 amino acids.

The chain couples TRBV15 to TRBJ1-4; tentatively, D is TRBD1 (6 bases). V dropped 2 bases and J dropped 7 bases, with 17 bases sitting between them. Germline loops: CDR1 LNHNV, CDR2 YYDKDF (reference sequence). CDR3 length: 16 residues. DNA for the CDR3: TGTGCCACCAGCAGATACAGAGGGGGAGATCTTGAAAAACTGTTTTTT. Protein product: CATSRYRGGDLEKLFF.

This clone occurred once. The chain combines TRBV4-1 with TRBJ1-2; TRBD1 is a possible D gene (6 bases). Germline V gene lookup returns CDR1 MGHRA and CDR2 YSYEKL. This CDR3 has 15 residues. V shed 0 bases and J shed 7 bases, with 15 bases lying between them. CDR3: CASSQDTWGGAGYTF. The CDR3 DNA is TGCGCCAGCAGCCAAGATACGTGGGGGGGGGCTGGCTACACCTTC.

The V call is TRBV28, the J call TRBJ2-7; a possible D gene is TRBD1 (6 bases). Trimming pared 6 bases from V and 4 bases from J, leaving 16 bases between. Germline V lookup: CDR1 MDHEN, CDR2 SYDVKM. The CDR3 has 14 residues. The CDR3 DNA reads as TGTGCCAGCAGCATACAGGGCCTCCTTTACGAGCAGTACTTC. This sequence encodes CASSIQGLLYEQYF.

The chain employs TRBV5-4 and TRBJ2-2, with 9 positions matching TRBD1. V lost 3 bases and J lost 4; bases outside the gene matches: 4. The CDR3 loop spans 15 amino acids. The germline V gene encodes CDR1 SGHNT and CDR2 YYREEE (reference sequence). For the CDR3, the DNA is TGTGCCAGCAGCTGGGACAGGGTGAGCACCGGGGAGCTGTTTTTT. Its protein product is CASSWDRVSTGELFF.

The chain links TRBV5-4 to TRBJ2-1; possible D gene TRBD1, 5 bases. Germline V CDR1 and CDR2: SGHNT, YYREEE (reference sequence). The V and J ends lost 2 bases and 7 bases respectively, with 7 bases between them. The CDR3 sequence is 12 residues long. This CDR3 is CASSFQGNEQFF. The CDR3 DNA reads TGTGCCAGCAGCTTCCAGGGAAATGAGCAGTTCTTC.

The chain uses TRBV5-4 and TRBJ1-1, with 7 bases that match TRBD1. Trimming at V came to 3 bases and at J to 0 bases, leaving 5 bases not matched to a gene. Germline V lookup: CDR1 SGHNT, CDR2 YYREEE (reference sequence). CDR3 size: 15 residues. CDR3 loop: CASSSRQGMNTEAFF. The CDR3 DNA follows: TGTGCCAGCAGCTCCCGACAGGGAATGAACACTGAAGCTTTCTTT.